This entry describes one T cell receptor beta chain. In the study's own analysis: The authors estimated nucleated cell counts from reference gene primer amplification. Generated by immunoSEQ multiplex PCR, the TCRdb table keeps only in-frame clones and is missing some. V and J calls and clone size follow that table, whereas D and trimming were derived from the DNA. The sample comprises around 230,000 clones, 87% of which are singletons, and more than 6% rests with the top ten. The data were taken from a study of blood T cell repertoires in COVID-19. Overall study context: Whether acute or convalescent, the COVID-19 samples came from the United States, Italy and Spain. Sources were T cells, B-cell-depleted T cells, or PBMCs; the material itself was cDNA or gDNA.

The V gene's germline CDR1 is SGHRS and CDR2 YFSETQ. Trimming cost V 4 bases and J 7 bases; bases outside gene matches: 6. The CDR3 loop spans 15 amino acids. Input material: peripheral blood. The J gene is TRBJ2-1, the V gene TRBV5-1, with 12 bases aligning to TRBD2. The origin of this receptor is a man in his sixties who had recovered from COVID-19. The CDR3 region has the DNA TGCGCCAGCAGCCAGGCACTAGCGGGAGGAAATGAGCAGTTCTTC. Residues: CASSQALAGGNEQFF.